This T cell receptor beta chain was identified in a study of blood T cell repertoires in COVID-19. Per the original data handling: Estimation of nucleated cell counts relied on the amplification of reference gene primers. Assay: immunoSEQ multiplex PCR; the TCRdb copy retains only in-frame clones and omits some. V, J and clone size are taken as reported in that table, and D and trimming were inferred from the DNA itself. The repertoire holds 110,000 to 150,000 clones, with around 87% as singletons. Germline V gene lookup returns CDR1 MDHEN and CDR2 SYDVKM. V was clipped by 2 bases and J by 8 bases, with 12 bases between them. The CDR3 extends over 14 amino acids. Participants were placed into cohorts based on the clinical history they reported. Two consecutive negative NP/OP PCR tests, clearance, or resolved symptoms defined Cohort 3 recovery.

The genes are TRBV28 and TRBJ1-4; D not resolved. This TCR came from a man in his sixties who had recovered from COVID-19. Sample: PBMCs or T cells enriched from blood (not recorded which). The chain's CDR3 is CASSLGQVWEKLFF. For the CDR3, the DNA is TGTGCCAGCAGTTTAGGGCAGGTTTGGGAAAAACTGTTTTTT.